Below, one T cell receptor beta chain is given with its context. Its matching antigen is unknown. The CDR3 is 17 amino acids. In germline, CDR1 is SGDLS, CDR2 YYNGEE. V gave up 0 bases and J gave up 4 bases; unmatched junction bases: 5. Over 18 months, lack of ophthalmopathy progression marked Graves' hyperthyroidism as stable. Researchers barred patients who had uncontrolled infection, other autoimmune disease, pregnancy or lactation. Diagnostic decisions used clinical symptoms, serum thyroxine and TRAb, thyroid ultrasound and orbital computed tomography. This sample is part of a study of T cells in Graves' hyperthyroidism and ophthalmopathy. Overall study findings and caveats: With a median lead of approximately 6.4 months before onset, the model predicted ophthalmopathy.

RNA transcripts served as the template for amplifying TCR beta CDR3 regions. TCR CDR3 underwent first-round RT-PCR with the HTBI primer set. TCRdb independently ran MiXCR on the multiplex PCR reads; one entry per CDR3 protein. The data show about 560,000 distinct CDR3 sequences, 46% seen once. The chain recombines TRBV9 with TRBJ2-2, with 11 bases that match TRBD2. The receptor was derived from a woman aged 18-29 years with Graves' hyperthyroidism. Sequenced: peripheral blood or thyroid tissue (not recorded which). The CDR3 sequence is CASSVGVAGGSTGELFF. CDR3 bases: TGTGCCAGCAGCGTAGGTGTAGCGGGAGGGTCCACCGGGGAGCTGTTTTTT.